The 6 T cell receptor beta chains in this list originate from one sample, sequenced in a study of CD8 T cells in ankylosing spondylitis (dated by TCRdb to about 2017). The protocol used for the library was 5' RACE. Instrument used: Illumina HiSeq 2500. TCRdb reprocessing: public reads trimmed at Q25 with fastp, clones called with MiXCR, in-frame beta chains kept. When rows share a CDR3 protein, they turn into one entry using the most common DNA and genes. The sample yields about 140,000 distinct CDR3 sequences; 6% to 8% were counted once. Around 12% of the sample lies in the top ten. The sample was blood, either unsorted or a sorted T cell fraction (not recorded which). Receptors originate from a female donor with ankylosing spondylitis or in good health (not recorded which).

This clonotype was recorded many times. The gene calls are TRBV28 and TRBJ1-4; 7 positions match TRBD1. V shed 5 bases, J shed 6 bases, and the junction held 3 bases outside the gene matches. Germline CDR1 reads MDHEN; CDR2 reads SYDVKM. The CDR3 consists of 13 residues. CDR3 DNA sequence: TGTGCCAGCAGTACCGGGACAGATGAAAAACTGTTTTTT. Its protein product is CASSTGTDEKLFF.

The sample holds many counts of this clonotype. This chain connects TRBV5-1 to TRBJ1-4; D gene unclear. V gave up 4 bases and J gave up 5 bases, with 21 bases separating them. CDR1 is SGHRS, CDR2 YFSETQ, per germline. The length of the CDR3 is 17 residues. The CDR3 loop reads CASSHHPIGSGNEKLFF. CDR3 nucleotides: TGCGCCAGCAGCCATCACCCAATCGGAAGCGGGAATGAAAAACTGTTTTTT.

This clonotype has ten or more counts. This chain connects TRBV6-5 to TRBJ2-2, with 7 bases matching TRBD1. Germline CDR1 MNHEY, CDR2 SVGAGI. Unmatched junction bases numbered 4, after V lost 2 bases and J lost 4 bases. The CDR3 is 15 residues long. CDR3 residues: CASSYKTGSTGELFF. The CDR3 DNA reads as TGTGCCAGCAGTTACAAGACAGGGTCCACCGGGGAGCTGTTTTTT.

This clonotype was found many times. The chain is built from TRBV9 and TRBJ2-2; TRBD2 is a possible D gene (7 bases). V was pared by 4 bases and J by 4 bases, with 17 bases between. The CDR3 sequence is 16 residues long. Per germline, CDR1 SGDLS and CDR2 YYNGEE. This chain's CDR3 is CASSPPRGALTGELFF. Here the CDR3 DNA reads TGTGCCAGCAGCCCTCCTCGGGGGGCACTCACCGGGGAGCTGTTTTTT.

This clonotype was counted many times. The chain is built from TRBV5-1 and TRBJ2-6; 8 nucleotides align to TRBD1. CDR1 and CDR2 from the germline V gene are SGHRS and YFSETQ. The CDR3 has 17 residues. The V gene end was trimmed by 3 bases and the J gene end by 1 base; junction bases not matched to a gene: 6. The CDR3 sequence is CASSWGTGPSGANVLTF. The CDR3 nucleotides are TGCGCCAGCAGCTGGGGGACAGGACCATCTGGGGCCAACGTCCTGACTTTC.

The CDR3 reads CASSYRGTGSDTQYF. The CDR3 DNA reads TGTGCCAGCAGCTACAGGGGGACAGGGTCAGATACGCAGTATTTT. V is TRBV7-9 and J is TRBJ2-3, with 9 bases identical to TRBD1. Germline V CDR1 and CDR2: SEHNR, FQNEAQ (reference sequence). V lost 4 bases to trimming and J lost 4 bases; unmatched junction nucleotides: 6. CDR3 length: 15 amino acids.